One sample yielded the 18 T cell receptor beta chains listed below, sequenced in a study of cytomegalovirus exposure and HLA in healthy donors (TCRdb year 2017). The protocol used for the library was the immunoSEQ multiplex PCR assay. A mixture of 60 forward primers for TCR Vbeta segments and 13 reverse primers for TCR Jbeta segments was used in the multiplex PCR. Here the immuneACCESS table is served through TCRdb, limited to in-frame sequences with V and J called. Missing clones are a known gap in these copies; in checked studies unresolved V genes cover under half, and the rest lacks a known reason. The sample includes approximately 220,000 clones, with 60% to 80% observed a single time. The top ten clonotypes cover around 2% of the sample. Sample: PBMCs. These receptors all come from a man aged 18 to 30 in good health and CMV-seronegative.

The CDR3 bases are TGTGCCAGCAGCTTAACAGAGTACTATGGCTACACCTTC. Its translation is CASSLTEYYGYTF. The V and J genes are TRBV7-2 and TRBJ1-2, with D unclear. Germline values: CDR1 SGHTA, CDR2 FQGNSA. This CDR3 contains 13 residues. Trimming pared 2 bases from V and 3 bases from J, leaving 7 bases between.

This chain links TRBV5-6 with TRBJ2-5; 7 bases line up with TRBD2. Germline CDR1 and CDR2: SGHDT and YYEEEE. This CDR3 comprises 15 residues. The junction had 6 bases not matched to a gene; V was cut back by 2 bases and J by 2 bases. CDR3 protein: CASSFPTSVQETQYF. CDR3 sequence (DNA): TGTGCCAGCAGCTTTCCTACTAGCGTACAAGAGACCCAGTACTTC.

J is TRBJ2-1 and V is TRBV7-8, with 7 bases identical to TRBD1. This CDR3 region has 15 residues. CDR1 is SGHVS, CDR2 FQNEAQ, per germline. With 0 bases clipped from V and 2 bases from J, the junction kept 1 base outside the gene matches. Written as DNA, the CDR3 is TGTGCCAGCAGCTTAGCAGGGGGCCCCTACAATGAGCAGTTCTTC. It is translated as CASSLAGGPYNEQFF.

The chain recombines TRBV6-5 with TRBJ2-2; the D gene is possibly TRBD2 (5 bases). The V end was cut by 6 bases, the J end by 4 bases, with 12 bases between. The CDR3 loop spans 14 amino acids. Germline V CDR1 and CDR2: MNHEY, SVGAGI. CDR3 protein: CASRALGSTGELFF. The CDR3 bases are TGTGCCAGCAGAGCCCTAGGGAGCACCGGGGAGCTGTTTTTT.

The count of this clone is one. The rearrangement links TRBV6-5 to TRBJ1-1; D possibly corresponds to TRBD1 (5 bases). The germline V gene has CDR1 MNHEY and CDR2 SVGAGI. Trimming removed 0 bases at V and 6 bases at J, with 11 bases between. This CDR3 spans 14 amino acids. The CDR3 loop is CASSYSGPGAEAFF. CDR3 sequence (DNA): TGTGCCAGCAGTTACTCGGGGCCGGGCGCTGAAGCTTTCTTT.

The chain uses TRBV28 and TRBJ1-2; 8 positions agree with TRBD1. J gave up 5 bases and V 7 bases, and 9 bases lay outside the gene matches. From germline, CDR1 is MDHEN and CDR2 SYDVKM. CDR3 length: 14 amino acids. The CDR3 region is CASKGPQGAYGYTF. The CDR3 DNA is TGTGCCAGCAAGGGCCCCCAGGGGGCATATGGCTACACCTTC.

The V gene is TRBV7-2, the J gene TRBJ2-3; D is undetermined. Trimming left V 5 bases short and J 4 bases short, with 16 bases between. Germline V CDR1 and CDR2: SGHTA, FQGNSA. This CDR3 has 15 residues. This CDR3 is CASSTSGREPDTQYF. The CDR3 DNA sequence: TGTGCCAGCAGCACTTCTGGGCGAGAGCCAGATACGCAGTATTTT. The complete variable domain, with remaining parts taken from reference TRBV7-2 and TRBJ2-3, reads GAGVSQSPSNKVTEKGKDVELRCDPISGHTALYWYRQSLGQGLEFLIYFQGNSAPDKSGLPSDRFSAERTGGSVSTLTIQRTQQEDSAVYLCASSTSGREPDTQYFGPGTRLTVL.

The rearrangement joins TRBV4-3 to TRBJ2-1; D possibly corresponds to TRBD2 (6 bases). CDR1 is LGHNA and CDR2 is YSLEER in the germline V gene. Trimming stripped 4 bases from V and 4 bases from J, with 11 bases between. This CDR3 has 14 residues. CDR3 region: CASSPGRGYNEQFF. CDR3 in DNA: TGCGCCAGCAGCCCTGGGCGGGGTTACAATGAGCAGTTCTTC.

CDR3 loop: CATMGQFYEQYF. For the CDR3, the DNA is TGTGCCACAATGGGACAGTTCTACGAGCAGTACTTC. V gene TRBV6-5 combines with J gene TRBJ2-5, with 7 bases lining up with TRBD1. TRBJ2-7 explains the end of the DNA better; the J call may be wrong. This CDR3 has 12 amino acids. Looked up from germline, CDR1 is MNHEY and CDR2 is SVGAGI.

This sequence joins TRBV2 and TRBJ2-2; possibly TRBD1 for D (5 bases). Germline V CDR1 and CDR2: SNHLY, FYNNEI. This CDR3 is 14 amino acids long. Trimming stripped 7 bases from V and 0 bases from J, with 9 bases between. CDR3 residues: CASKGAPNTGELFF. CDR3 bases: TGTGCCAGCAAAGGGGCGCCGAACACCGGGGAGCTGTTTTTT.

This chain uses TRBV5-1 with TRBJ2-2, with 10 bases lining up with TRBD1. Germline loops: CDR1 SGHRS, CDR2 YFSETQ. The CDR3 has 17 residues. V shed 6 bases and J 6 bases; nucleotides not matched to a gene: 14. CDR3 loop: CASIEPGTGDFSGELFF. The DNA for the CDR3 is TGCGCCAGCATCGAACCCGGGACAGGGGATTTTTCCGGGGAGCTGTTTTTT.

The CDR3 loop is CASTRDREVGETQYF. CDR3 nucleotide sequence: TGTGCCAGCACCCGGGACAGGGAGGTTGGGGAGACCCAGTACTTC. The V call is TRBV21-1, the J call TRBJ2-5; no check of the table's D call, TRBD1, against the DNA was made. TRBV21-1 counts as a pseudogene. This CDR3 spans 15 amino acids.

The chain combines TRBV9 with TRBJ2-7, with D possibly matching TRBD2 (7 bases). V was trimmed by 2 bases and J by 3 bases, leaving 12 bases between them. This CDR3 has 14 amino acids. The V gene's germline CDR1 is SGDLS and CDR2 YYNGEE. CDR3 sequence reads: CASSVGGAGYEQYF. For the CDR3, the DNA is TGTGCCAGCAGCGTTGGGGGGGCCGGCTACGAGCAGTACTTC.

The chain is built from TRBV5-1 and TRBJ1-3; maybe TRBD1 (6 bases). The CDR3 runs 14 residues. The V gene lost 4 bases and the J gene lost 0 bases, with 8 bases spanning the gap. Per germline, CDR1 SGHRS and CDR2 YFSETQ. CDR3 DNA: TGCGCCAGCAGCCGGGACAACTCTGGAAACACCATATATTTT. Translated, it gives CASSRDNSGNTIYF.

The V and J genes are TRBV5-4 and TRBJ2-1; 9 nucleotides align to TRBD1. Trimming removed 5 bases from V and 8 bases from J; junction bases left unmatched: 5. The CDR3 sequence is 13 residues long. Germline V gene data show CDR1 as SGHNT and CDR2 as YYREEE (reference sequence). In nucleotides, the CDR3 is TGTGCCAGCAGTTTACAGGGGGCCGATGAGCAGTTCTTC. Translating gives CASSLQGADEQFF.

This rearrangement joins TRBV5-1 to TRBJ2-2, with 9 bases fitting TRBD2. With 1 base clipped from V and 5 bases from J, the junction kept 6 bases outside the gene matches. CDR1 is SGHRS and CDR2 is YFSETQ in the germline V gene. The CDR3 has 16 residues. The DNA for the CDR3 is TGCGCCAGCAGCTTGCTAGGTAGCGGGGGAACCGGGGAGCTGTTTTTT. Translating gives CASSLLGSGGTGELFF.

The gene calls are TRBV5-1 and TRBJ1-1; unclear D gene. The CDR3 length is 14 residues. Germline CDR1 is SGHRS and CDR2 is YFSETQ. The V end was cut by 4 bases, the J end by 0 bases, with 10 bases between. In DNA, the CDR3 is TGCGCCAGCAGCGTACCTTCAGTGAACACTGAAGCTTTCTTT. The encoded protein is CASSVPSVNTEAFF. Variable domain in full (rest from reference TRBV5-1 and TRBJ1-1): KAGVTQTPRYLIKTRGQQVTLSCSPISGHRSVSWYQQTPGQGLQFLFEYFSETQRNKGNFPGRFSGRQFSNSRSEMNVSTLELGDSALYLCASSVPSVNTEAFFGQGTRLTVV.

V gene TRBV30 combines with J gene TRBJ2-1, with TRBD2 matching over 11 bases. V dropped 5 bases and J dropped 5; count of bases not matched to a gene: 8. There are 15 residues in the CDR3. Germline loops: CDR1 GTSNPN, CDR2 SVGIG (reference sequence). CDR3: CAWGELAGVNNEQFF. The DNA of the CDR3 is TGTGCCTGGGGGGAACTAGCGGGGGTTAACAATGAGCAGTTCTTC.